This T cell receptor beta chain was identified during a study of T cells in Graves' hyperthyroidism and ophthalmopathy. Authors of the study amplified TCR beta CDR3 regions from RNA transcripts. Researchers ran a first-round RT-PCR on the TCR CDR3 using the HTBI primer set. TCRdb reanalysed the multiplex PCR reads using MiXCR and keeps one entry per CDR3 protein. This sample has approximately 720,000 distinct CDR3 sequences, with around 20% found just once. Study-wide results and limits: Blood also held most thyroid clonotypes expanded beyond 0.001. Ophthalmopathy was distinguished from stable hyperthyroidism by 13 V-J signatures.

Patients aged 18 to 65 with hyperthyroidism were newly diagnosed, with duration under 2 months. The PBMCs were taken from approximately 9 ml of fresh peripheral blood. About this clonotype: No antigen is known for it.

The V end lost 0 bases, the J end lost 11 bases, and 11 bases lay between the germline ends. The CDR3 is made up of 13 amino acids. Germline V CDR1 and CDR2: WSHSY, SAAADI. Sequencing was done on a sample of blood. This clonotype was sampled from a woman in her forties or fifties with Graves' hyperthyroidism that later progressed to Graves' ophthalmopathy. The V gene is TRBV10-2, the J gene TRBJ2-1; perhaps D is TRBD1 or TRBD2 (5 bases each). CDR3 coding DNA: TGCGCCAGCAGTGAGTCGAGGGCAGGGAAGCAGTTCTTC. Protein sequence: CASSESRAGKQFF.